This T cell receptor (beta chain) was retrieved from a study of CD8+CD57+ T cells in acquired aplastic anemia. Study-wide context: Yields of DNA that came from sorted CD4+ and CD8+ cells averaged roughly 3.2 ug. Healthy donor sequencing depth: 10 million to 10.8 million CD4+, about 12 million CD8+ reads. General observations from the study: Shared by patients and controls, almost 30 CD8+ CDR3s were abundant in patients. Statistical testing detected no significant gap in CD8+ Simpson's diversity between patients and controls.

Genomic DNA constituted the template upon which TCR beta VDJ and CDR3 profiling was performed. TCRdb recomputed calls from the reads with MiXCR, one row per CDR3 protein. The sample holds 100,000 to 120,000 distinct CDR3 sequences, roughly 51% seen once. As to this clonotype: What it binds is unknown.

The V gene's germline CDR1 is DFQATT and CDR2 SNEGSKA (reference sequence). This CDR3 has 13 residues. This chain connects TRBV20-1 to TRBJ1-2; 11 bases map to TRBD1. The receptor's source is a human donor in good health, serving as a control. Material: sorted CD4+, CD8+, or CD8+CD57+ T cells (not recorded which) from PBMCs. This chain's CDR3 is CRIGQGANYGYTF. The CDR3 DNA is TGCAGGATCGGACAGGGGGCCAACTATGGCTACACCTTC.